This record covers a single TCR beta chain. Its target is not known. V lost 5 bases and J lost 5, with 15 bases in between. CDR1 is DFQATT, CDR2 SNEGSKA, per germline (reference sequence). CDR3 size: 13 residues. The data stem from a study of T cells after yellow fever vaccination. As for the study in general: Preparation of fractions with low cell numbers was performed using SMART-Seq v4 Ultra Low Input. Notes on the study in general: The CD4 compartment and the CD8 compartment contained a small share of clonotypes in common. Repertoires sorted by FACS could include abundant clonotypes that are contaminants from the bulk population. It was a weaker secondary response, yet one that peaked faster, at day 5 versus 15.

From the 5' RACE reads, TCRdb called clonotypes with MiXCR, one entry per CDR3 protein. The table shows about 120,000 distinct CDR3 sequences, with about 8.8% occurring only once. The specimen was CD8+ T cells sorted from PBMCs, collected on the day of the yellow fever booster vaccination. The V gene is TRBV20-1, the J gene TRBJ2-5; the D gene could be TRBD1 or TRBD2 (7 bases each). This sequence originates from a young man who received the YFV17D yellow fever vaccine. This chain's CDR3 is CSAQGGRGETQYF. As DNA, the CDR3 is TGCAGTGCTCAGGGGGGGCGCGGGGAGACCCAGTACTTC.